This TCR beta chain was found in a study of cytomegalovirus exposure and HLA in healthy donors (dated by TCRdb to about 2017). Turning to the overall study: An earlier analysis of some 500 of the donors reported 250 to 350 Gb of sequence data and about 100 million unique TCR beta sequences from 150 million to 200 million T cells. An early release covering some 640 HLA-typed donors comprised around 300 gigabases of sequencing data and roughly 85 million unique TCR sequences. Among the roughly 430 genotyped donors, around 81% belonged to the genetic ancestry cluster associated with self-reported Caucasian donors. The aim of the study was to test whether cataloging public T cell receptors could identify signatures of past pathogen exposure. The study profiled the T cell repertoires of under 700 subjects by immunosequencing and related them to cytomegalovirus serostatus. Along with the approximately 700-subject first cohort, a separate validation cohort of over a hundred different subjects was used. To predict cytomegalovirus infection status, the study combined high-throughput TCR immunosequencing, statistical association of individual TCRs with disease status, and machine learning. A later analysis re-analyzed previously published TCR beta repertoires from about 600 donors and added high-resolution HLA genotyping to study TCR occurrence patterns. Rather than drawing on any new phenotypic data, the later analysis identified candidate immune exposures from TCR beta sequences and the way those sequences occurred across donors. An earlier analysis of 500 to 750 of the donors applied high-throughput TCR beta sequencing to assess whether each TCR beta V gene segment acted as functional or pseudogenic. Donor age, sex, ethnicity and CMV serostatus were compiled alongside the repertoire data. A later genetic analysis took genome-wide SNP genotypes for about 60% of the roughly 670 donors and used that subset as a discovery cohort. Every repertoire in the discovery cohort had been generated on one and the same sequencing platform. Class I and class II HLA loci were covered by the typing at four-digit resolution. The number of typed donors differed by locus: about 629-630 for A, B, C, DRB1 and DQB1; approximately 530 for DQA1; 606 for DPA1; and roughly 450 for DPB1. Five DR-DQ haplotypes were treated as single units for association and clustering because of strong linkage in the cohort. Across under 500 genotyped donors of the cohort, an average of roughly 250,000 unique TCR beta nucleotide sequences per donor were sequenced, and 15% to 20% of those sequences were non-productive.

Worth noting for this clone: Its antigen remains unidentified. Per-base quality was not reported, and no clone a single base away is much larger than it.

To prepare the library, the immunoSEQ multiplex PCR assay was applied. For the multiplex PCR, a mixture combining 60 forward primers for TCR Vbeta segments and 13 reverse primers for TCR Jbeta segments was used. The CDR3 region of rearranged TCR beta genes was amplified from genomic DNA by a multiplex PCR assay. The Illumina HiSeq System was used to sequence the amplified TCR beta libraries as 87-base-pair reads. The source study handled its data this way. A later analysis counted about 76 million unique TCR beta chains across the approximately 700 repertoires, and 9 million to 14 million of these chains were shared by at least two donors. A nearest-neighbor algorithm error-corrected the raw reads and collapsed the reads into unique sequences, merging closely related sequences to remove PCR and sequencing errors. To assign V, D and J gene segments, CDR3 sequences were aligned to IMGT reference sequences. For a sequence to be retained, at least a six-nucleotide match to both a V gene segment and a J gene segment was required. A rearrangement was called productive if the CDR3 had no stop codons and remained in frame with V and J, and every other rearrangement was called non-productive. CDR3 was defined by IMGT convention, running from the second conserved V-encoded cysteine to the conserved J-encoded phenylalanine. In an earlier analysis of roughly 610 of the donors, sequences lacking an unambiguous match to a single V gene segment were excluded. In an earlier analysis of 587 of the donors, V segments were called functional above 56.7% productive rearrangements and were called segregating when the between-donor standard deviation exceeded 5%. A statistical classification framework was built to diagnose cytomegalovirus status from the catalog of TCR beta chain sequences. V and J gene assignment, in a later analysis, came from comparing TCR nucleotide sequences with IMGT/GENE-DB human TR gene sequences. In a later analysis, CDR3 sequences and most-parsimonious VDJ recombination scenarios were assigned using the TCRdist pipeline. A later analysis defined each TCR beta chain by its CDR3 amino acid sequence plus V-gene family, and excluded reads lacking a unique V-gene family. As a way to deal with suspected cross-contamination and a sequencing artifact, a later analysis dropped more than 500 nucleotide sequences that were highly shared and had low generation probability. For each public chain, a later analysis derived a clonal expansion index from normalized ranks of inferred template counts within each repertoire. A later analysis computed generation probabilities with a VDJ recombination model fitted to out-of-frame rearrangements, and checked the results against IGoR. In a later analysis, hypergeometric tests were used to score TCR-TCR, TCR-HLA and TCR-CMV co-occurrence, with a repertoire-size bias correction applied to TCR pairs. False discovery rates were estimated in a later analysis by permuting HLA or CMV assignments 20 times. In a later analysis, co-occurring TCRs were grouped with DBSCAN, and TCRdist sequence similarity was added when clustering was performed within HLA-allele-positive subsets. Repertoires with fewer than 30,000 or more than 120,000 public chains were left out of co-occurrence clustering, as were four to six repertoires with anomalous nucleotide sharing. Held by TCRdb, this immuneACCESS table contains in-frame sequences only and omits some clones. Under half of the omission traces to an unresolved V gene where checked; the cause of the rest is unknown. The DNA gave D and trimming, while V, J and clone size come from that table. Across this sample there are roughly 95,000 clones, with about four fifths seen only once. Around 3.7% of the sample is taken by the ten largest.

The investigation overall reported the following: Because HLA typing was unavailable for some donors at each locus, only the typed subset was used in association tests. For the cohort, immune exposure information was limited to CMV serostatus. According to a later genetic analysis, donors in an Asian-associated ancestry cluster had fewer N-insertions in productive TCRs than the roughly 670-donor mean. A further reported finding was that TCR beta sequences accurately predicted the HLA-A and HLA-B alleles for most subjects in the first cohort. Most TCR sequences were observed very rarely across donors, whereas some public TCRs were present in many individuals. In an earlier analysis of around 600 of the donors, most TCR beta V segments appeared in productive rearrangements about 87% or about 30% of the time, broadly matching IMGT annotations. In this cohort, only TCR beta chains were sequenced, and detectable features were limited by the absence of alpha or paired-chain data. The classifier was reported to diagnose cytomegalovirus status with high specificity and sensitivity in both the original cohort and the validation cohort. Compared with equally common non-associated chains, HLA-associated TCR beta chains in a later analysis were more clonally expanded and had lower generation probabilities. Specific HLA alleles were associated with 15,000 to 20,000 TCR beta sequences at a false discovery rate of 0.05 in a later analysis. A later analysis found that most CMV-associated TCR beta chains appeared HLA-restricted, with HLA associations seemingly driven largely by CMV exposure. According to a later analysis, TCR association rates differed among HLA loci, with DRB1 alleles showing the most associated TCRs and HLA-C alleles showing the fewest. The presence/absence analyses assumed that sequencing depth was roughly uniform across donors, and that assumption may not be true. Because counts were too low, under 20 rarely observed V segments, including chromosome 9 orphons, were left out of the earlier analysis of several hundred of the donors. A few of the identified cytomegalovirus-associated TCR beta chains were confirmed in vitro to be specific for cytomegalovirus antigens. The study gave a list of around 170 TCR beta chains associated with cytomegalovirus. A group of highly shared sequence variants was considered likely to be a technical artifact of the sequencing pipeline. When HLA alleles, especially DR and DQ, strongly co-occurred, TCR associations were difficult to assign to individual alleles. Correlated functional status among segregating V segments might reflect linkage disequilibrium, but an unknown experimental factor could not be ruled out. The authors suggested that the approach could potentially be generalized to other disease states and immunological phenotypes. An association between a missense DCLRE1C variant and V-gene and J-gene trimming of TCR beta chains was found in a later genetic analysis and replicated in an independent cohort. According to a later analysis, parvovirus B19, influenza, CMV and Epstein-Barr virus appeared linked to several top co-occurrence clusters.

In total, roughly 670 healthy bone marrow donors made up the cohort. Cohort members were all nominally healthy when sampled, although unrecorded immune exposures were likely present. The donor tested CMV seropositive, placing the donor among the approximately 290 seropositive members of the cohort. Every donor gave a peripheral blood sample, and the peripheral blood mononuclear cells from that sample were used for TCR beta sequencing. The Qiagen DNeasy Blood Extraction Kit was used to extract genomic DNA from the blood cell samples. The receptor was isolated from a man younger than 45 in good health and CMV-seropositive. Sequenced input: PBMCs.

CDR3 protein: CASRFRGRGSNQPQHF. The DNA reads as follows: TGTGCCAGCAGGTTTCGGGGGAGGGGTAGCAATCAGCCCCAGCATTTT. The chain is assembled from TRBV28 and TRBJ1-5, with a weak D call of TRBD1 (5 bases match). The junction carries 15 bases between V and J, which are trimmed by 6 bases and 0 bases respectively. Including the terminal cysteine and phenylalanine, the CDR3 comprises 16 residues. Only CDR3 DNA remains: 48 bases, in frame from the first base. Sequences MDHEN (CDR1) and SYDVKM (CDR2) are obtained from the germline V gene.